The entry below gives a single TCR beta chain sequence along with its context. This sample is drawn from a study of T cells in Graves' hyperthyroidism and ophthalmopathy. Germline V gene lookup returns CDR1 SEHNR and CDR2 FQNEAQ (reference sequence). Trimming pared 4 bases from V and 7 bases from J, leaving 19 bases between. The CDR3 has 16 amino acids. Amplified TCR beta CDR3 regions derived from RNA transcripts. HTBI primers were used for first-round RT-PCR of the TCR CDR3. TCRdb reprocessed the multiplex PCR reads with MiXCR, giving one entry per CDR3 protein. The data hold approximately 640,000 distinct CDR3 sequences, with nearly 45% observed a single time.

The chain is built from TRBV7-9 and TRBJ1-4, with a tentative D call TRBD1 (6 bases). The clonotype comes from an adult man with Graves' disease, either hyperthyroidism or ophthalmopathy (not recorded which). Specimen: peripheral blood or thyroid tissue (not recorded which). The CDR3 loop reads CASSSPRGGPSEKLFF. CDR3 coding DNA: TGTGCCAGCAGCTCGCCCAGGGGAGGCCCGAGTGAAAAACTGTTTTTT.